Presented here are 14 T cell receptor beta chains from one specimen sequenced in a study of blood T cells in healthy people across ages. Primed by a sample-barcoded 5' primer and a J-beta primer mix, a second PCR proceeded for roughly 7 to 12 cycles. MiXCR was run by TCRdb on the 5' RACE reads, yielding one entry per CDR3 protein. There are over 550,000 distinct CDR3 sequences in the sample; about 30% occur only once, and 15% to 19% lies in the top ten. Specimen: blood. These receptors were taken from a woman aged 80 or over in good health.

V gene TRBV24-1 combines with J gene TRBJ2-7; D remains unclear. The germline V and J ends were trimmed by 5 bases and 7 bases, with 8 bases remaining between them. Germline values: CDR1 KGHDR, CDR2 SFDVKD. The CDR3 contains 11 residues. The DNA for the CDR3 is TGTGCCACCAGTGTCGAGTATGAGCAGTACTTC. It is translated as CATSVEYEQYF.

The CDR3 region has the DNA TGCAGTGCTAGAGATACCGCGACTAGCGGGGGGCTCCTGTACTTC. As protein: CSARDTATSGGLLYF. This chain uses TRBV20-1 with TRBJ2-5, with 13 bases lining up with TRBD2. Germline CDR1 DFQATT, CDR2 SNEGSKA (reference sequence). V lost 0 bases to trimming and J lost 13 bases; unmatched junction nucleotides: 11. This CDR3 contains 15 residues.

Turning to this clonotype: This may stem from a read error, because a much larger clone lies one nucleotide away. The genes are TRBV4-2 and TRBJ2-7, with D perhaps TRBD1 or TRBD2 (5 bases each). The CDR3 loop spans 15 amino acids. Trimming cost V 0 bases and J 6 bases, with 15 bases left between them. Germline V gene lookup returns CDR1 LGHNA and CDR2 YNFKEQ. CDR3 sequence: CASSQERGTTPEQYF. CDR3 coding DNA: TGTGCCAGCAGCCAAGAACGGGGCACAACACCCGAGCAGTACTTC.

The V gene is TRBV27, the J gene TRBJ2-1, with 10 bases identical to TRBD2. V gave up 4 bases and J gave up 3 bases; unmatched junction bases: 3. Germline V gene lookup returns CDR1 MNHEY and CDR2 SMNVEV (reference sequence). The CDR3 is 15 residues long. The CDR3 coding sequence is TGTGCCAGCAGTTCGGGACTAGCGTACTACAATGAGCAGTTCTTC. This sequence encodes CASSSGLAYYNEQFF.

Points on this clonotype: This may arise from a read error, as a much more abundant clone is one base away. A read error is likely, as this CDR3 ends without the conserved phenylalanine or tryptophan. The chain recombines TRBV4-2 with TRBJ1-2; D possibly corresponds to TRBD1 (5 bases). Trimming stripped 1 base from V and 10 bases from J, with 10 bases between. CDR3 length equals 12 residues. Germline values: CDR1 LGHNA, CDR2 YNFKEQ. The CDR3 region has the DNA TGTGCCAGCAGCCAAGGGGGGGACTACTACACCTTG. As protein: CASSQGGDYYTL.

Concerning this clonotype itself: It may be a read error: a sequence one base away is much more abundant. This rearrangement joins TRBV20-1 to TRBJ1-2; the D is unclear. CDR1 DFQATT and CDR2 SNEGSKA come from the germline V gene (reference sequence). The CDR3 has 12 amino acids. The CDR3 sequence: CRAFDMNYGYTF. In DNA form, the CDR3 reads TGCAGGGCCTTCGATATGAACTATGGCTACACCTTC.

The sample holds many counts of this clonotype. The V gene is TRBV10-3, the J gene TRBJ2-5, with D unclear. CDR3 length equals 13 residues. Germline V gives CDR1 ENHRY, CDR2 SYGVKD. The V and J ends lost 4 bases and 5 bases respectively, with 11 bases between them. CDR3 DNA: TGTGCCATCAGTGGTAGGACGTCGGAGACCCAGTACTTC. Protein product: CAISGRTSETQYF.

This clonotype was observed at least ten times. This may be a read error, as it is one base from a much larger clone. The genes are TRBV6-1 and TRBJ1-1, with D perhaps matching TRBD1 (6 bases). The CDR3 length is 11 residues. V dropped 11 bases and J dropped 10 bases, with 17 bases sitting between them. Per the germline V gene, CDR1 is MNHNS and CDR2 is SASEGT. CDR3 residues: CAPSTTGLAFF. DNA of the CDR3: TGTGCCCCCTCGACGACAGGCTTAGCTTTCTTT.

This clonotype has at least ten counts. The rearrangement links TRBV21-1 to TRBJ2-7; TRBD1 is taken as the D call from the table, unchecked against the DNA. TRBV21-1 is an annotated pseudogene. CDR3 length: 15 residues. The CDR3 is CASSKVGPNSYEQYF. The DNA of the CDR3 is TGTGCCAGCAGCAAAGTGGGACCGAACTCCTACGAGCAGTACTTC.

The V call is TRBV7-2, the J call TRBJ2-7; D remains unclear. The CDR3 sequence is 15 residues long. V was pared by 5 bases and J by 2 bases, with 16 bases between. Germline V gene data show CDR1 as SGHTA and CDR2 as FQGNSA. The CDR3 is CASSPPPGFAYEQYF. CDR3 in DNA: TGTGCCAGCAGCCCCCCACCCGGTTTCGCCTACGAGCAGTACTTC.

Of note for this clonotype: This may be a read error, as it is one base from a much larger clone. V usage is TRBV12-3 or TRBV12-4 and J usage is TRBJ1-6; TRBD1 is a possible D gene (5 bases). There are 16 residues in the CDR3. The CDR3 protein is CASSRQGPLENSPPHF. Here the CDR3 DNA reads TGTGCCAGCAGCCGTCAGGGCCCCCTCGAGAATTCACCCCCCCACTTT.

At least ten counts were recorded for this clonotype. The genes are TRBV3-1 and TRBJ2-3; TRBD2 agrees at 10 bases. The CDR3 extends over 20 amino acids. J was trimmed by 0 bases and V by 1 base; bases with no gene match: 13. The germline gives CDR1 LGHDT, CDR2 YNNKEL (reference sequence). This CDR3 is CASSQGGIAGGHSSTDTQYF. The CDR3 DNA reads TGTGCCAGCAGCCAAGGGGGGATAGCGGGGGGCCATTCTAGCACAGATACGCAGTATTTT.

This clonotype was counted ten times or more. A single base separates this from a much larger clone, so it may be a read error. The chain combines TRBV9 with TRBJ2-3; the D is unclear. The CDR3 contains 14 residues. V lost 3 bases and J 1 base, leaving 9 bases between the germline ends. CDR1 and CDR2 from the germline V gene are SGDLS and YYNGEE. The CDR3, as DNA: TGTGCCAGCAGCGGAGTGACTGGCACAGATACGCAGTATTTT. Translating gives CASSGVTGTDTQYF.

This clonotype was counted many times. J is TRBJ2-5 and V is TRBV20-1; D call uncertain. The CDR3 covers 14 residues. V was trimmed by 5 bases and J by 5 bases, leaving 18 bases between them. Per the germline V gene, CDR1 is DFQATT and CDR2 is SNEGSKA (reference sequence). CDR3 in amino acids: CSAGRWGSRETQYF. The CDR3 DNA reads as TGCAGTGCTGGGCGCTGGGGAAGTAGGGAGACCCAGTACTTC.